This TCR beta chain is drawn from a study of cytomegalovirus exposure and HLA in healthy donors. The PCR used 60 Vbeta and 13 Jbeta primers. The protocol was immunoSEQ multiplex PCR, while the TCRdb copy is restricted to in-frame clones and leaves out a portion. The sample yields under 200,000 clones, around 75% seen once. The receptor was derived from a woman aged 30 to 39 in good health and CMV-seronegative. Sequencing was performed on PBMCs.

The CDR3: CASTSPGHTYEQYF. The CDR3 DNA sequence: TGTGCCAGCACGTCTCCGGGTCATACCTACGAGCAGTACTTC. This rearrangement joins TRBV27 to TRBJ2-5; no definite D call. The DNA end lines up better with TRBJ2-7; the J call may be wrong. This CDR3 has 14 residues. The germline V gene encodes CDR1 MNHEY and CDR2 SMNVEV (reference sequence).